This T cell receptor (beta chain) was observed in a study of PD-L1 blockade in urothelial cancer. Study-wide background: Blood-derived samples held a median 141,255 T cells.

The time point was: pretreatment peripheral blood. Each patient contributed between 1 and 8 total time points of blood mononuclear cells, pretreatment and during treatment. Here immunoSEQ multiplex PCR was the method, and the copy in TCRdb shows in-frame clones only, minus some. The sample records approximately 90,000 clones, 85% to 90% being singletons. Study-wide points: Survival was better when pretreatment blood TCR clonality fell below the median.

To note about this clone: The antigen remains undetermined.

This clonotype was obtained from a man in his fifties or sixties with urothelial cancer. Specimen: PBMCs, collected around atezolizumab (anti-PD-L1) treatment.

CDR3 coding DNA: TGTGCCAGCAGCTTAGTTCAGGGCCTAGCCAAAAACATTCAGTACTTC. It yields the protein CASSLVQGLAKNIQYF. This chain joins TRBV11-2 and TRBJ2-4, with a tentative D call TRBD1 (5 bases). The CDR3 is 16 amino acids. Germline values: CDR1 SGHAT, CDR2 FQNNGV. V was trimmed by 1 base and J by 0 bases, leaving 10 bases between them.